This TCR beta chain was documented in a study of Graves' ophthalmopathy and Graves' hyperthyroidism. With 7 bases clipped from V and 1 base from J, the junction kept 3 bases outside the gene matches. The CDR3 is 13 residues long. Germline V CDR1 and CDR2: DFQATT, SNEGSKA (reference sequence). From RNA, the CDR3 regions of TCR beta chains were amplified and sequenced. The first round was an RT-PCR with HTBI primers, and the second round was a multiplex PCR. Using its own MiXCR run on the multiplex PCR reads, TCRdb lists one record per CDR3 protein. This table holds around 1.1 million distinct CDR3 sequences, roughly two fifths found once. Whole-study findings and limits: Blood also contained most of the expanded thyroid clonotypes above 0.001 frequency.

Concerning this clonotype itself: As yet, its antigen is unknown.

The V gene is TRBV20-1, the J gene TRBJ2-3; TRBD1 matches 9 bases. The receptor comes from an adult man with Graves' hyperthyroidism. The sequencing sample was made of peripheral blood or thyroid tissue (not recorded which). CDR3 sequence reads: CSGDRVRTDTQYF. CDR3 nucleotide sequence: TGCAGTGGGGACAGGGTGCGCACAGATACGCAGTATTTT.